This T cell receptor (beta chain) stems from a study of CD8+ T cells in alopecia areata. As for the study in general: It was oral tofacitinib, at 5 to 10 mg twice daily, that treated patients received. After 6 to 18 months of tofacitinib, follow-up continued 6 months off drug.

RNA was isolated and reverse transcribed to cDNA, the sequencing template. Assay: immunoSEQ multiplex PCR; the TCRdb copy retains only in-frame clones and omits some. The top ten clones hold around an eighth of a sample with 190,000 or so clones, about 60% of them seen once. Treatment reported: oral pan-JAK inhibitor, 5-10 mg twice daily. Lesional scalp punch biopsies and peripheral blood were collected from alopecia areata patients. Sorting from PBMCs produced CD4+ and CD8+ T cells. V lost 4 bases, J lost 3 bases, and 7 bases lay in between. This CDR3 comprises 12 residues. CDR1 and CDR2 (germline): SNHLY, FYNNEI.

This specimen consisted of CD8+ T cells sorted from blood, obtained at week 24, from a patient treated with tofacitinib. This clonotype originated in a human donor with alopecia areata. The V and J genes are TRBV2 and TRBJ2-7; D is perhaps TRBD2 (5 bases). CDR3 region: CASSGGVYEQYF. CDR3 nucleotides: TGTGCCAGCAGTGGGGGAGTCTACGAGCAGTACTTC. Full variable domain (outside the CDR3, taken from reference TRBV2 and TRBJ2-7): EPEVTQTPSHQVTQMGQEVILRCVPISNHLYFYWYRQILGQKVEFLVSFYNNEISEKSEIFDDQFSVERPDGSNFTLKIRSTKLEDSAMYFCASSGGVYEQYFGPGTRLTVT.